Below are 5 T cell receptor beta chains sequenced from a single sample in a study of blood T cell repertoires in COVID-19. Libraries were prepared by immunoSEQ multiplex PCR; TCRdb keeps only in-frame clonotypes and omits some of them. The table lists about 140,000 clones, about 86% of them singletons. The sample taken for sequencing was peripheral blood. All receptors come from a human donor in a cohort sampled during active COVID-19.

This chain connects TRBV28 to TRBJ1-4; D is perhaps TRBD1 (6 bases). Germline-derived CDR1 and CDR2 are MDHEN and SYDVKM. The CDR3 has 14 amino acids. The V and J ends lost 3 bases and 5 bases respectively, with 10 bases between them. CDR3 in DNA: TGTGCCAGCAGTTTGTCGCAGGGGAATGAAAAACTGTTTTTT. Protein: CASSLSQGNEKLFF. Looking up the rest from reference TRBV28 and TRBJ1-4 gives the full variable domain: DVKVTQSSRYLVKRTGEKVFLECVQDMDHENMFWYRQDPGLGLRLIYFSYDVKMKEKGDIPEGYSVSREKKERFSLILESASTNQTSMYLCASSLSQGNEKLFFGSGTQLSVL.

The chain carries TRBV4-1 and TRBJ1-1; D remains ambiguous. This CDR3 has 14 residues. V lost 1 base and J 0 bases, leaving 6 bases between the germline ends. Germline lookup yields CDR1 MGHRA and CDR2 YSYEKL. The CDR3 bases are TGCGCCAGCAGCCAAGGAGATATGAACACTGAAGCTTTCTTT. Its translation: CASSQGDMNTEAFF.

CDR3 nucleotides: TGTGCCATCAGCGGGACAAAACAAGAGACCCAGTACTTC. It yields the protein CAISGTKQETQYF. The chain combines TRBV10-3 with TRBJ2-5, with D perhaps TRBD1 (6 bases). In germline, CDR1 is ENHRY, CDR2 SYGVKD. The CDR3 is 13 residues long. Trimming removed 6 bases from V and 2 bases from J, with 10 bases in between.

This chain connects TRBV7-8 to TRBJ2-3, with 7 nucleotides matching TRBD2. The trim removed 4 bases at V and 0 bases at J, leaving 7 bases unmatched. Germline CDR1 is SGHVS and CDR2 is FQNEAQ. The CDR3 has 16 amino acids. The CDR3 region has the DNA TGTGCCAGCAGCTCGTCCGGGACTAAAAGCACAGATACGCAGTATTTT. Its protein product is CASSSSGTKSTDTQYF.

A single count supports this clone. The chain couples TRBV6-5 to TRBJ1-1, with D uncertain. V lost 2 bases, J lost 5 bases, and 12 bases lay in between. The germline gives CDR1 MNHEY, CDR2 SVGAGI. The CDR3 is 14 residues long. The CDR3 protein is CASSYGAGGTEAFF. The CDR3, as DNA: TGTGCCAGCAGTTACGGCGCGGGAGGGACTGAAGCTTTCTTT.